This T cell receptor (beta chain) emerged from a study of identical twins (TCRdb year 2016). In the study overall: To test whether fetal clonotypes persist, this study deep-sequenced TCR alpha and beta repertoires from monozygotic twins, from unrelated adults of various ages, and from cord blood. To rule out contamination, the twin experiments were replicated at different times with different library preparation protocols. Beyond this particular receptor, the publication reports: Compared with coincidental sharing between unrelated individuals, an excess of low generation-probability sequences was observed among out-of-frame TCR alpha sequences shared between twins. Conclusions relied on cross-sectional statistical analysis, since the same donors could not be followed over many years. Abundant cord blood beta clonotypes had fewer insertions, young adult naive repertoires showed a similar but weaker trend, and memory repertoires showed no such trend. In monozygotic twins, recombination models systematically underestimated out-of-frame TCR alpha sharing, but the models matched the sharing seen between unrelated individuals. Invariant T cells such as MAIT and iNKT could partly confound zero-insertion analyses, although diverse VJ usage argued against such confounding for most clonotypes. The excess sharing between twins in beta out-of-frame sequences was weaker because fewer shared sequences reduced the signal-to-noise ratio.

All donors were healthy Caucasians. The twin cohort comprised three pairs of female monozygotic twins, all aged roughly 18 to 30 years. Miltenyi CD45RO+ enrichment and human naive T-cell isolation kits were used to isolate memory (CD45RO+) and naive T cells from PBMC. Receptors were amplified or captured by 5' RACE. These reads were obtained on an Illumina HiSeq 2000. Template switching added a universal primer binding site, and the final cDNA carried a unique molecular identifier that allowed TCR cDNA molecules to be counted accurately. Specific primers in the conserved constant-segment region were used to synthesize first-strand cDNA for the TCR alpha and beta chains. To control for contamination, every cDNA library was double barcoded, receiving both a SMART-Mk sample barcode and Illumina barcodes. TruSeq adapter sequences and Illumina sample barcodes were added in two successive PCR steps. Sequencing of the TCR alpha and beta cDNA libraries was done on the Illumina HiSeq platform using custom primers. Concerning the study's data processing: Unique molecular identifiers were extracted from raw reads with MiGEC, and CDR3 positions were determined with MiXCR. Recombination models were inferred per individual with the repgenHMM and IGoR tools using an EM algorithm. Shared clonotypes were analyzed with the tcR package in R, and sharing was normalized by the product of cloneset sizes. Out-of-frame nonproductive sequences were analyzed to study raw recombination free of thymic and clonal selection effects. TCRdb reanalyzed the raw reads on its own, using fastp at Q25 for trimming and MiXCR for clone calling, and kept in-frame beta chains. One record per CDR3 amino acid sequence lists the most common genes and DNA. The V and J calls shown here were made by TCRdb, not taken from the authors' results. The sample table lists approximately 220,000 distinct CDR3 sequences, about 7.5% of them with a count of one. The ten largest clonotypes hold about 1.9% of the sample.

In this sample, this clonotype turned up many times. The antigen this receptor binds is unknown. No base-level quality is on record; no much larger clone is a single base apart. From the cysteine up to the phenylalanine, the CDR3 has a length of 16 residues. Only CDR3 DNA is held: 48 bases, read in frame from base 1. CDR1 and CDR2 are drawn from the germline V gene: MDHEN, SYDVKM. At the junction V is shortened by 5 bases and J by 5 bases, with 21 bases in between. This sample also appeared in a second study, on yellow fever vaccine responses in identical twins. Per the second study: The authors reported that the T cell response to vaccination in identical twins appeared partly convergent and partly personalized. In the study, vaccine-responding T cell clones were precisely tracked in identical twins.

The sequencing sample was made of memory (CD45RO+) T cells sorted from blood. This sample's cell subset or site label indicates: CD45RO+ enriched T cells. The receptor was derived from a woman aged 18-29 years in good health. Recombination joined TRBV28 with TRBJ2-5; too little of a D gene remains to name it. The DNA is TGTGCCAGCAGTCCGCCGGTGAGGTGGGATCCCGAGACCCAGTACTTC. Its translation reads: CASSPPVRWDPETQYF.